The clone carrying this T cell receptor beta chain was seen a single time. Per the study methods: Reference gene primer amplification gave estimated nucleated cell counts. The table came from immunoSEQ multiplex PCR; TCRdb's copy has only in-frame clones and leaves some out. V and J calls and clone size are given by that table; D and trimming were obtained from the DNA. The sample includes about 88,000 clones, more than 85% of them seen just once. This entry belongs to a study of blood T cell repertoires in COVID-19. Study overall: Samples of COVID-19 (acute and convalescent) were obtained from the United States, Italy and Spain. The cDNA or gDNA used as material had been derived from T cells, B-cell-depleted T cells, or PBMCs.

V lost 0 bases, J lost 9 bases, and 0 bases stayed unmatched. The CDR3 consists of 12 residues. From germline, CDR1 is SGDLS and CDR2 YYNGEE. The TCR originated in a man aged 55 to 70 with acute or convalescent COVID-19. Sequencing used peripheral blood. V and J are TRBV9 and TRBJ2-1; 7 nucleotides align to TRBD1. The CDR3 nucleotides read TGTGCCAGCAGCGTAGGGACAGGTGAGCAGTTCTTC. Amino acid sequence: CASSVGTGEQFF.